These T cell receptor beta chains were read from a single sample in a study of CD8+CD57+ T cells in acquired aplastic anemia. TCRdb reanalysed the reads using MiXCR and keeps one entry per CDR3 protein. The table includes roughly 150,000 distinct CDR3 sequences, under 55% detected once. What was sequenced was sorted CD4+, CD8+, or CD8+CD57+ T cells (not recorded which) from PBMCs. The receptors come from a human donor with aplastic anemia. CDR3s include the opening cysteine and the closing phenylalanine or tryptophan. D genes are given only for firm matches. Expanded clones are given a class, and other clones once, few, many or no size at all.

len,j_gene,abundance,d_gene,v_gene,CDR3nt,CDR3aa
14,TRBJ2-5,-,-,TRBV19,TGTGCCAGTAGTATAGACAGAGACCTGGAGACCCAGTACTTC,CASSIDRDLETQYF
17,TRBJ2-2,many,-,TRBV7-2,TGTGCCAGCACCCCACGGGGCAGTCCCACGAACACCGGGGAGCTGTTTTTT,CASTPRGSPTNTGELFF
18,TRBJ2-1,-,TRBD2,TRBV10-3,TGTGCCATCAGTGAGGCGCTCCAGCTGCGGGGGGGCAGGAATGAGCAGTTCTTC,CAISEALQLRGGRNEQFF
13,TRBJ2-7,-,TRBD1,TRBV19,TGTGCCAGTAGTAGACAGGGGTCCAACGAGCAGTACTTC,CASSRQGSNEQYF
14,TRBJ1-2,many,-,TRBV7-2,TGTGCCAGCAGCTTAGTAGGGGGGGGAGAGGGCTACACCTTC,CASSLVGGGEGYTF
13,TRBJ2-2,-,TRBD1,TRBV7-7,TGTGCTAGCAGCCGGGACAGCACCGGGGAGCTGTTTTTT,CASSRDSTGELFF
15,TRBJ2-3,few,TRBD2,TRBV6-4,TGTGCCAGCAGTGCCACGACTAGCGGGGGAGATACGCAGTATTTT,CASSATTSGGDTQYF
17,TRBJ2-1,few,-,TRBV6-5,TGTGCCAGCAGTTACTCTGGGATAAGTGGATTGTACAATGAGCAGTTCTTC,CASSYSGISGLYNEQFF
14,TRBJ1-5,-,-,TRBV19,TGTGCCAGTAGTATGAACCCCAGCAATCAGCCCCAGCATTTT,CASSMNPSNQPQHF
15,TRBJ2-7,-,TRBD2,TRBV5-5,TGTGCCAGCAGCTTGGCCGGGACTAGCGGGATTGAGCAGTACTTC,CASSLAGTSGIEQYF
14,TRBJ1-4,many,-,TRBV20-1,TGCAGTGCTAGAAAGGGGTCAAGTAATGAAAAACTGTTTTTT,CSARKGSSNEKLFF
13,TRBJ1-4,many,TRBD1,TRBV6-5,TGTGCCAGCAGTTCCCCCGGGACAGCATTACTGTTTTTT,CASSSPGTALLFF
15,TRBJ1-3,many,-,TRBV5-1,TGCGCCAGCAGCTTGGCCGGTGGCTCTGGAAACACCATATATTTT,CASSLAGGSGNTIYF
13,TRBJ2-3,few,-,TRBV28,TGTGTTATTGGGGCCCGGGGTCCAGATACGCAGTATTTT,CVIGARGPDTQYF
16,TRBJ1-2,-,-,TRBV30,TGTGCCTGGGAACAGTTCACAGGTGGGGGTAACTATGGCTACACCTTC,CAWEQFTGGGNYGYTF
13,TRBJ2-1,many,-,TRBV15,TGTGCCACCAGGGGCGGGTCCTACAATGAGCAGTTCTTC,CATRGGSYNEQFF
18,TRBJ2-7,-,TRBD2,TRBV25-1,TGTGCCAGCAGTCTCGACCCCCCAGGACTAGCGGGAAGATACGAGCAGTACTTC,CASSLDPPGLAGRYEQYF
14,TRBJ2-7,many,TRBD1,TRBV2,TGTGCCAGCCAGCGACAGGGAAGCTCCTACGAGCAGTACTTC,CASQRQGSSYEQYF
13,TRBJ1-3,-,-,TRBV25-1,TGTGCCAGCAGTGCGGGACAAGGAAACACCATATATTTT,CASSAGQGNTIYF
14,TRBJ1-5,many,-,TRBV2,TGTGCCAGCAGTGAAGCATGGGCTAATCAGCCCCAGCATTTT,CASSEAWANQPQHF
13,TRBJ1-2,-,TRBD1,TRBV5-1,TGCGCCAGCAGCGTGGGACAGTTCTATGGCTACACCTTC,CASSVGQFYGYTF
15,TRBJ1-6,-,TRBD1,TRBV7-8,TGTGCCAGCAGCTTAAACTCAGGGGGTAATTCACCCCTCCACTTT,CASSLNSGGNSPLHF
15,TRBJ2-7,many,-,TRBV7-2,TGTGCCAGCAGCTTAGCGGGACCGGCTAGAACTTCGGCCCTCTTC,CASSLAGPARTSALF
16,TRBJ2-1,-,TRBD2,TRBV11-2,TGTGCCAGCAGCTTAGAGCAAGCGGGAGGTACGGGTGAGCAGTTCTTC,CASSLEQAGGTGEQFF
14,TRBJ2-5,-,TRBD1,TRBV5-1,TGCGCCAGCACTAAGACAGGGCCCCAAGAGACCCAGTACTTC,CASTKTGPQETQYF
17,TRBJ2-5,-,-,TRBV24-1,TGTGCCACCAGTTCGTACCTGGGAGTCGTCTACAATGAGACCCAGTACTTC,CATSSYLGVVYNETQYF
14,TRBJ2-7,-,TRBD2,TRBV12-3/TRBV12-4,TGTGCCAGCAGACTAGCGGGGCTGCGGGACGAGCAGTACTTC,CASRLAGLRDEQYF
14,TRBJ1-1,-,-,TRBV6-1,TGTGCCTGCAGTGGGGTTCTTCTGAACACTGAAGCTTTCTTT,CACSGVLLNTEAFF
15,TRBJ2-1,few,TRBD1,TRBV25-1,TGTGCCAGCTCGCAGGGACAGAGCTCCTACAATGAGCAGTTCTTC,CASSQGQSSYNEQFF
16,TRBJ2-5,-,TRBD2,TRBV18,TGTGCCAGCTCACCGTCGCTAGCGGAGGGGCAAGAGACCCAGTACTTC,CASSPSLAEGQETQYF
18,TRBJ2-7,many,TRBD2,TRBV11-2,TGTGCCAGCAGCTCGGTAGGGGGACTAGCGGGAGAAGGGTACGAGCAGTACTTC,CASSSVGGLAGEGYEQYF
14,TRBJ1-1,many,-,TRBV12-3/TRBV12-4,TGTGCCAGCAGTATCCAGACAGTCGGGGCTGAAGCTTTCTTT,CASSIQTVGAEAFF
16,TRBJ1-2,many,-,TRBV5-1,TGCGCCAGCAGCTCAAGTTTGTTCGGGTCAGGCTATGGCTACACCTTC,CASSSSLFGSGYGYTF
14,TRBJ2-7,-,TRBD2,TRBV11-2,TGTGCCAGCCGCTCCGCTAGCGGCTCCTACGAGCAGTACTTC,CASRSASGSYEQYF
20,TRBJ2-1,-,-,TRBV1,TGCACCAGCAGCCAAAAGACTAGCGGGAGAAGAGGGGGGAGTGACAATGAGCAGTTCTTC,CTSSQKTSGRRGGSDNEQFF
13,TRBJ2-7,many,-,TRBV18,TGTGCCAGCTCACCAACGACGTCCTACGAGCAGTACTTC,CASSPTTSYEQYF
13,TRBJ1-1,-,-,TRBV19,TGTGCCAGTAGTATTCGTGTGGACTATGAAGCTTTCTTT,CASSIRVDYEAFF
16,TRBJ2-1,once,TRBD1,TRBV9,TGTGCCAGCAGCGTAGTCGCAGGACAGGGAAAAAATGAGCAGTTCTTC,CASSVVAGQGKNEQFF
13,TRBJ1-1,-,-,TRBV18,TGTGCCAGCTCACCTGCTTTGAACACTGAAGCTTTCTTT,CASSPALNTEAFF
12,TRBJ1-2,-,-,TRBV7-9,TGTGCCAGCAGCCCTGGGGCAGGGGCTCCCACCTTC,CASSPGAGAPTF
15,TRBJ1-5,few,-,TRBV10-3,TGTGCCATCAGTGAAAGAAGGGCAGGGGATCAGCCCCAGCATTTT,CAISERRAGDQPQHF
13,TRBJ1-5,-,-,TRBV2,TGTGCCAGCAGTGAATGGGCAGATGTTCCCCAGCATTTT,CASSEWADVPQHF
14,TRBJ2-7,many,-,TRBV9,TGTGCCAGCAGCCGTAGGAGGGAAACCTACGAGCAGTACTTC,CASSRRRETYEQYF
15,TRBJ2-7,once,TRBD1,TRBV19,TGTGCCAGTAGGGAGACCGGGACAGCGCCCTACGAGCAGTACTTC,CASRETGTAPYEQYF
11,TRBJ1-2,-,-,TRBV12-3/TRBV12-4,TGTGCCAGCGGCTTGGGCTATGGCTACACCTTC,CASGLGYGYTF
14,TRBJ2-7,-,-,TRBV5-6,TGTGCCAGCAGCCCGGGACTGGGGGGCGACGAGCAGTACTTC,CASSPGLGGDEQYF
12,TRBJ1-1,-,-,TRBV10-3,TGTGCCATCAGTCCATCGAACACTGAAGCTTTCTTT,CAISPSNTEAFF
13,TRBJ2-5,-,-,TRBV6-1,TGTGCCAGCAGCCTGGGACTCTGGGAGACCCAGTACTTC,CASSLGLWETQYF
15,TRBJ2-3,many,TRBD2,TRBV12-3/TRBV12-4,TGTGCCAGCAGATGGACTAGCGGGAGTAAAGATACGCAGTATTTT,CASRWTSGSKDTQYF
14,TRBJ1-2,many,-,TRBV7-9,TGTGCCAGCAGTCGCGTCCAATCTGCGGATGGCTACACCTTC,CASSRVQSADGYTF
15,TRBJ1-1,-,-,TRBV19,TGTGCCAGTAGTATAGAAGGGCGGCCGAACACTGAAGCTTTCTTT,CASSIEGRPNTEAFF
16,TRBJ2-1,few,TRBD2,TRBV7-2,TGTGCCAGCAGCCCTACTAGCGGGAGTTGGTACAATGAGCAGTTCTTC,CASSPTSGSWYNEQFF
13,TRBJ2-5,many,-,TRBV11-3,TGTGCCAGCAGCATAACGACCGAAGAGACCCAGTACTTC,CASSITTEETQYF
15,TRBJ1-5,-,TRBD1,TRBV20-1,TGCAGTGCCGTGACAGGGGCGTCTAGCAATCAGCCCCAGCATTTT,CSAVTGASSNQPQHF
15,TRBJ2-1,-,-,TRBV5-1,TGCGCCAGCAGCTTGGCCCGGCCCACGGTTGGCGAGCAGTTCTTC,CASSLARPTVGEQFF
14,TRBJ1-4,many,TRBD1,TRBV6-1,TGTGCCAGCAGTGCGAGGACAGGGAATGAAAAACTGTTTTTT,CASSARTGNEKLFF